This T cell receptor beta chain was profiled in a study of control samples from healthy donors and cancer patients (dated by TCRdb to 2020 to 2022). The receptor library was made with the immunoSEQ multiplex PCR assay. The source is immuneACCESS, and TCRdb retained only in-frame sequences with V and J called. Part of the clones is not carried over; for the studies checked, unresolved V genes explain less than half of this, and the remainder is unexplained. The sample table holds fewer than 100,000 clones, of which nearly 90% were seen once. Clones ranked in the top ten supply roughly 5% of the sample. CDR1 is given as GTSNPN and CDR2 as SVGIG, both from the germline V gene (reference sequence). The germline V and J ends show losses of 0 bases and 4 bases respectively, and no gene match explains 5 bases of the junction. From its cysteine to its phenylalanine, the CDR3 spans 15 amino acids. The retained sequence is limited to the CDR3, 45 bases, with the frame set at the first base.

With regard to this clone: It lacks a known antigen. No per-base quality is available; no much larger clone lies one base away.

The sample was blood. Recombination linked TRBV30 to TRBJ2-3, with 9 bases matching TRBD2. This TCR was recovered from a woman between 45 and 60 years old in good health. The CDR3 region has the sequence CAWSVATSGADTQYF. The bases are TGTGCCTGGAGTGTCGCGACTAGCGGCGCAGATACGCAGTATTTT. Supplemented by the reference TRBV30 and TRBJ2-3 proteins around the CDR3, the complete variable domain is SQTIHQWPATLVQPVGSPLSLECTVEGTSNPNLYWYRQAAGRGLQLLFYSVGIGQISSEVPQNLSASRPQDRQFILSSKKLLLSDSGFYLCAWSVATSGADTQYFGPGTRLTVL.